These T cell receptor beta chains were read from a single sample in a study of T cells after yellow fever vaccination. TCRdb processed the 5' RACE reads anew with MiXCR; each CDR3 protein has one entry. The sample shows some 560,000 distinct CDR3 sequences, 17% of them seen only once. Sequenced material: PBMCs, taken 5 to 6 days after the first yellow fever vaccination. The receptors were sampled from a man in his late teens or twenties who received the YFV17D yellow fever vaccine. The conserved cysteine and the conserved F or W are not part of the CDR3 here. The size of a clone is reported for some rows only, either as once, few or many, or as a class for expanded clones.

CDR3 length	V gene	clone size	CDR3 protein
15	TRBV18	.	ASSPPSGTANQETQY
11	TRBV12-3/TRBV12-4	.	ASSLNVDTEAF
17	TRBV24-1	.	ATSDLLGDRVIAGTEAF
13	TRBV7-2	once	ASSPYSGQARELF
11	TRBV7-2	few	ASSQIQTLEAF
11	TRBV5-1	few	ASSSQIRGEQF
10	TRBV18	few	ASSPSEDTQY
13	TRBV9	.	ASSGTDRINNEQF
11	TRBV21-1	.	ASKWDRTTEAF
14	TRBV9	few	ASSVGDPGRTDTQY
12	TRBV5-1	.	ASSIGLLHDTQY
11	TRBV20-1	few	SAREENHNEQF
14	TRBV6-2/TRBV6-3	few	ASSRRGGAPYNEQF
13	TRBV5-5	few	ASSFFGGAGETQY
14	TRBV15	few	ATSRGGGRGENTQY
12	TRBV12-3/TRBV12-4	.	ASRSSGQPETQY
11	TRBV10-3	.	AISEYDGAPQH
16	TRBV29-1	.	SVGSLDDSGTAWYEQY
13	TRBV2	.	ASSDLAGVSNEQF
13	TRBV20-1	.	SAHTSGGAMDEQF
11	TRBV6-2/TRBV6-3	.	ASSYRQFYEQY
16	TRBV11-2	.	ASSFLHGGGLFGETQY
12	TRBV7-8	few	ASSPQSRAGGYT
15	TRBV4-2	few	ASSQSWINRATGELF
13	TRBV7-2	few	ASSPGQGDRETQY
11	TRBV7-9	.	ASSDRAWYGYT
10	TRBV6-6	few	ASGPQGYEQF
19	TRBV11-1	few	ASSPTGRPNGTIIAKNIQY
10	TRBV20-1	.	SARLGRDTQY
13	TRBV4-1	few	ASSRVLTASYEQY
14	TRBV18	.	ASSPRGGTGNQPQH
12	TRBV5-1	.	ASSLSGTSETQY
13	TRBV2	many	ASSERGTTNSPLH
11	TRBV5-1	many	ASSLGGDYGYT
12	TRBV6-5	.	ASSYTGEGKGYT
14	TRBV5-1	few	ASSLVSPRGSYEQY
15	TRBV5-5	few	ASSLLAQGAWNQPQH
10	TRBV2	few	ASSGAGMSPN
15	TRBV6-5	few	ASSYTTSGGRYNEQF
11	TRBV6-2/TRBV6-3	.	ASRGSWTGELF
16	TRBV9	many	ASSVSLAGAPPADTQY
9	TRBV28	.	ASSHRAHLH
14	TRBV6-5	.	ASSYSKVGGLYEQY
10	TRBV7-9	.	ASSLPGLPQH
11	TRBV9	few	ASSVTPSGEQY
11	TRBV25-1	.	ASTAGARGRAF
14	TRBV19	few	ASSQTGPYSNQPQH